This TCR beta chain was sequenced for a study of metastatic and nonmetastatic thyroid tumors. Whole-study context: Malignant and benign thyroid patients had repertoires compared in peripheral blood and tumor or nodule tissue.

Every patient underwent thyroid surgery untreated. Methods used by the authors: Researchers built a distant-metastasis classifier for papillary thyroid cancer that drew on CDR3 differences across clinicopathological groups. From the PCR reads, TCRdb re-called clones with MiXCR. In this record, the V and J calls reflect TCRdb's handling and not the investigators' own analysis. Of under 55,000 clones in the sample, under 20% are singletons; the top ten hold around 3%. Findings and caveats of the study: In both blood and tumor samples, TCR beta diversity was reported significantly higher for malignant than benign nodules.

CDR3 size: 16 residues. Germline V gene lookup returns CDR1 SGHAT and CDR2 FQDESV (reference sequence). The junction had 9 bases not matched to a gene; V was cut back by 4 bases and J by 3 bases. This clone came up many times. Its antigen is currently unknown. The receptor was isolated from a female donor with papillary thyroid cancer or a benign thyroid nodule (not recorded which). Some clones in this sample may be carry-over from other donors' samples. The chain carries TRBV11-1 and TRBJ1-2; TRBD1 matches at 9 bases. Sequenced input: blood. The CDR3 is CASSSIQGAFDYGYTF. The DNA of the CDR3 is TGTGCCAGCAGCTCGATACAGGGGGCGTTTGACTATGGCTACACCTTC.